This T cell receptor beta chain was sequenced during a study of post-analysis software for immune sequencing data. Whole-study findings and limits: TRBV segments more frequent in patients than in controls numbered five and included TRBV5-6, TRBV5-1 and TRBV20-1.

Unique molecular identifiers were built into the TCR beta cDNA libraries. TCRdb reprocessed the PCR reads with MiXCR, giving one entry per CDR3 protein. The sample consists of around 440,000 distinct CDR3 sequences, roughly 45% of them appearing once. This CDR3 has 16 amino acids. The V and J ends lost 3 bases and 0 bases, in that order; junction bases with no gene match: 8. The V gene's germline CDR1 is MDHEN and CDR2 SYDVKM. This clonotype was counted a few times. Its antigen is not known. V is TRBV28 and J is TRBJ2-7; TRBD2 aligns across 7 bases. The receptor was isolated from a girl aged 5-17 years with multiple sclerosis. Sequencing was carried out using blood. CDR3 sequence: CASSFLPSGSSYEQYF. In nucleotides, the CDR3 is TGTGCCAGCAGTTTCCTTCCTAGCGGAAGCTCCTACGAGCAGTACTTC. Combining the CDR3 with reference TRBV28 and TRBJ2-7 gives the whole variable domain DVKVTQSSRYLVKRTGEKVFLECVQDMDHENMFWYRQDPGLGLRLIYFSYDVKMKEKGDIPEGYSVSREKKERFSLILESASTNQTSMYLCASSFLPSGSSYEQYFGPGTRLTVT.